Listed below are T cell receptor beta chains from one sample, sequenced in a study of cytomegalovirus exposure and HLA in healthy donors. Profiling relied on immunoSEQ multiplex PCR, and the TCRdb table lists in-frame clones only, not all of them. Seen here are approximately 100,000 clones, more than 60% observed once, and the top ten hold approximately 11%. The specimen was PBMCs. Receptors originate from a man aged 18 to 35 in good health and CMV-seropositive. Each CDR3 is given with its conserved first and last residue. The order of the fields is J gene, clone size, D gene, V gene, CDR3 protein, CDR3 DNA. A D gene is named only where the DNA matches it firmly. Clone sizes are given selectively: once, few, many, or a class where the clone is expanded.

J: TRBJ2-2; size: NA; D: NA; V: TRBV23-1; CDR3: CATRKGIGRPPTNTGELFF; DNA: TGCGCCACCAGGAAAGGAATTGGGAGACCCCCCACGAACACCGGGGAGCTGTTTTTT
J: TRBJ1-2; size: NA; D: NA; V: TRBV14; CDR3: CASSQEENYGYTF; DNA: TGTGCCAGCAGCCAAGAAGAGAACTATGGCTACACCTTC
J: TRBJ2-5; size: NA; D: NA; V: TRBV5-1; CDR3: CASSSRGLETQYF; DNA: TGCGCCAGCAGCTCGAGGGGACTAGAGACCCAGTACTTC
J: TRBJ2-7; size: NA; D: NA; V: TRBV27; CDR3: CASSSSGTINYEQYF; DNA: TGTGCCAGCAGTTCTTCCGGGACAATTAACTACGAGCAGTACTTC
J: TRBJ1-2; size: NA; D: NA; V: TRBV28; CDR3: CASSLNPGQTDYGYTF; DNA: TGTGCCAGCAGTTTAAACCCTGGACAGACCGACTATGGCTACACCTTC
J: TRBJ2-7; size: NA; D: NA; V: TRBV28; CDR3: CASSLGSRQLSYEQYF; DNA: TGTGCCAGCAGCCTTGGGTCCCGACAGCTCTCCTACGAGCAGTACTTC
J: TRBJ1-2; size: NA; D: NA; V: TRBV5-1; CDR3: CASSLERTANYGYTF; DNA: TGCGCCAGCAGCTTGGAAAGGACAGCTAACTATGGCTACACCTTC
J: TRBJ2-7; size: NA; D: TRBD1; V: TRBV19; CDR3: CASSVTGATYEQYF; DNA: TGTGCCAGTAGTGTGACAGGGGCCACCTACGAGCAGTACTTC
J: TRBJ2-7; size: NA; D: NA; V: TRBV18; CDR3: CASSPREHEQYF; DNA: TGTGCCAGCTCACCGCGAGAACACGAGCAGTACTTC
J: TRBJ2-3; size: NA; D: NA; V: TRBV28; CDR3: CASSFYRSTDTQYF; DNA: TGTGCCAGCAGTTTCTACAGATCGACAGATACGCAGTATTTT
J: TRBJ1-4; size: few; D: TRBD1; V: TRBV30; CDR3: CAWGDRGLGRTNEKLFF; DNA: TGTGCCTGGGGAGACAGGGGGCTTGGTAGAACTAATGAAAAACTGTTTTTT
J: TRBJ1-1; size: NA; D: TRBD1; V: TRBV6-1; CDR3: CASSWTGNTEAFF; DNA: TGTGCCAGCAGTTGGACAGGGAACACTGAAGCTTTCTTT
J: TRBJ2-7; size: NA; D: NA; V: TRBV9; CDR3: CASSETPRGHYEQYF; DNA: TGTGCCAGCAGCGAGACCCCCAGGGGACACTACGAGCAGTACTTC
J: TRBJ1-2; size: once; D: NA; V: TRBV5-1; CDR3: CASSLAGVNYGYTF; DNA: TGCGCCAGCAGCTTGGCGGGAGTTAACTATGGCTACACCTTC
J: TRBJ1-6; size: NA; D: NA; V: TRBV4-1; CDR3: CASSQEAQADSDSPLHF; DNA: TGCGCAAGCAGCCAAGAAGCGCAAGCCGATTCTGATTCACCCCTCCACTTT
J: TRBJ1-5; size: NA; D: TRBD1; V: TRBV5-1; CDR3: CASSSDGTGVQPQHF; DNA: TGCGCCAGCAGCTCGGATGGGACAGGGGTTCAGCCCCAGCATTTT
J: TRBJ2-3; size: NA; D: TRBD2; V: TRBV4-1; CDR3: CASSPSPSSGGFTDTQYF; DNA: TGCGCCAGCAGCCCGTCCCCCTCTAGCGGGGGGTTCACAGATACGCAGTATTTT
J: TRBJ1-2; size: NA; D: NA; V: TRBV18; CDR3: CASSLQDNYGYTF; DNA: TGTGCCAGCTCACTTCAGGATAACTATGGCTACACCTTC
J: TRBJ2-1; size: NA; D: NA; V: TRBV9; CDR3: CASSVEQGWRNEQFF; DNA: TGTGCCAGCAGCGTGGAACAGGGATGGAGAAATGAGCAGTTCTTC
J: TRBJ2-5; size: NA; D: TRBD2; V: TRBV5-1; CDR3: CASSFSSGGARETQYF; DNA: TGCGCCAGCAGCTTCTCTAGCGGGGGGGCCAGAGAGACCCAGTACTTC
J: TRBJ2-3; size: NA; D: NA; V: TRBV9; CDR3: CASSVVAGFTDTQYF; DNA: TGTGCCAGCAGCGTTGTGGCGGGGTTCACAGATACGCAGTATTTT
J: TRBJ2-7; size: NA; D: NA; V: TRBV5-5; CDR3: CASSLYVAIRGYEQYF; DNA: TGTGCCAGCAGCTTGTACGTGGCCATCCGGGGGTACGAGCAGTACTTC
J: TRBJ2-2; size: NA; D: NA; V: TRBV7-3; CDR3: CASTHSFGGELFF; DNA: TGTGCCAGCACCCACAGCTTCGGCGGGGAGCTGTTTTTT
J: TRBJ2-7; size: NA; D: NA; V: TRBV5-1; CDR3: CASRNLLGGLPYEQYF; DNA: TGCGCCAGCAGGAATTTACTAGGAGGGTTACCCTACGAGCAGTACTTC
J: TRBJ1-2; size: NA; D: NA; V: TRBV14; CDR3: CASSLRVHGYTF; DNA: TGTGCCAGCAGCCTCAGGGTTCATGGCTACACCTTC
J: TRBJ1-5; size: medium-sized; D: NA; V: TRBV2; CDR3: CASSRVTQPQHF; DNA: TGTGCCAGCAGCAGGGTCACTCAGCCCCAGCATTTT
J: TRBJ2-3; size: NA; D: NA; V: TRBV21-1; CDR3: CASRQGNRTGILDTQYF; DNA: TGTGCCAGCAGACAGGGCAATCGGACGGGGATTTTAGATACGCAGTATTTT
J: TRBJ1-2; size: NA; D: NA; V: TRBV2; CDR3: CASSETVVSYGYTF; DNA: TGTGCCAGCAGTGAAACAGTTGTGAGCTATGGCTACACCTTC
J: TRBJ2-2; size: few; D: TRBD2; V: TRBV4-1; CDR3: CASSQGLAGAGELFF; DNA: TGCGCCAGCAGCCAAGGACTAGCGGGGGCCGGGGAGCTGTTTTTT
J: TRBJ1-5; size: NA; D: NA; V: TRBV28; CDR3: CASRQKTGRQPQHF; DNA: TGTGCCAGCAGACAAAAGACCGGGAGGCAGCCCCAGCATTTT
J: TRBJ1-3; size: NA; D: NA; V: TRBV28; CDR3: CASSLPRSRGGNTIYF; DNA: TGTGCCAGCAGTTTACCCCGCTCCCGAGGGGGAAACACCATATATTTT